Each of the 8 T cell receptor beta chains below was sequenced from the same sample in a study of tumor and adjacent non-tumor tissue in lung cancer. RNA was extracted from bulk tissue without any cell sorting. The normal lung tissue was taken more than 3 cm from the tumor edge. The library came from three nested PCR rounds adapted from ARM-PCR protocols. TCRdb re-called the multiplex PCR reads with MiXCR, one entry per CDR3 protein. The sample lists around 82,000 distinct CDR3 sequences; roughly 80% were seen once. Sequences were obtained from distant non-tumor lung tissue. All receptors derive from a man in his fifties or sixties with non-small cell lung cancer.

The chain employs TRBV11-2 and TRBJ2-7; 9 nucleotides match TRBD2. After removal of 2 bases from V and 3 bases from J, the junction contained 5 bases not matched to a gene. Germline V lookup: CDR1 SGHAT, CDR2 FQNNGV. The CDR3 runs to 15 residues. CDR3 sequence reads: CASSLSTSGHYEQYF. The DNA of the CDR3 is TGTGCCAGCAGCTTATCGACTAGCGGCCACTACGAGCAGTACTTC.

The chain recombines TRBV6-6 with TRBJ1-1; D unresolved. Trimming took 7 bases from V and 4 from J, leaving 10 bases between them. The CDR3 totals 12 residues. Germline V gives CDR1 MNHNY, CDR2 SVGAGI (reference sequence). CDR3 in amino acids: CASNSKITEAFF. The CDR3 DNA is TGTGCCAGCAACTCAAAGATCACTGAAGCTTTCTTT.

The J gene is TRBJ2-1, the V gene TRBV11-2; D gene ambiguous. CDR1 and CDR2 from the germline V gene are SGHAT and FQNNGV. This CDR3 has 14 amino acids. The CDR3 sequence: CVRSLGRKVNEQFF. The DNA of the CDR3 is TGTGTCAGAAGCTTGGGTCGGAAGGTGAATGAGCAGTTCTTC.

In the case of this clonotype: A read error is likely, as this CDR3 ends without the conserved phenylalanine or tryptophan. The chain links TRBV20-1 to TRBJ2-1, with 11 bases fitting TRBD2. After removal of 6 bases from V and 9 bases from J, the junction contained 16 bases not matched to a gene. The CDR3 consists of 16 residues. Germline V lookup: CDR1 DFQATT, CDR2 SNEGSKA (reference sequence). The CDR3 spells CSAPKLAGEGDGEQFL. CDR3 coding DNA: TGCAGTGCCCCTAAACTAGCGGGAGAAGGGGATGGTGAGCAGTTCTTA.

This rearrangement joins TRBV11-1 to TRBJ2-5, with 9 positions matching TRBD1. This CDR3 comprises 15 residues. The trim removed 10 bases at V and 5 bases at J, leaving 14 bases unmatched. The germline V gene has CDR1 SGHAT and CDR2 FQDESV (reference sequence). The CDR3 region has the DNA TGTGCCATAAGCCCCTTCGACAGGGGGAATGAGACCCAGTACTTC. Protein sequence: CAISPFDRGNETQYF.

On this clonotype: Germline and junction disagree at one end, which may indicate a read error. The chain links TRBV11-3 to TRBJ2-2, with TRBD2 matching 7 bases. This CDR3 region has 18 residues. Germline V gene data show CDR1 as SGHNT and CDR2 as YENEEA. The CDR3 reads CASSSRGAGRYRAGKLFF. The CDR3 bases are TGCGCCAGTAGCTCCCGGGGAGCGGGAAGATACAGAGCCGGGAAGCTGTTTTTT.

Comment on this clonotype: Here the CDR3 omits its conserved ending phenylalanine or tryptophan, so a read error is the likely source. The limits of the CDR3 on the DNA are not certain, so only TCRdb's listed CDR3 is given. The CDR3 reads CASSPGINSPHHS. The genes are TRBV11-1 and TRBJ1-6. Germline V gene sequence: CDR1 SGHAT, CDR2 FQDESV (reference sequence). The CDR3 spans 13 amino acids, including both terminal residues.

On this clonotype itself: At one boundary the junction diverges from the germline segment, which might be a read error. The CDR3 region has the DNA TGTGCCGGCAGCTTTTTTGGGGGAAGCATTCAGCCCCAGCATTTT. This encodes CAGSFFGGSIQPQHF. The rearrangement uses TRBV5-4 and TRBJ1-5, with D tentatively TRBD1 (5 bases). Germline CDR1 and CDR2: SGHNT and YYREEE (reference sequence). The CDR3 consists of 15 residues.